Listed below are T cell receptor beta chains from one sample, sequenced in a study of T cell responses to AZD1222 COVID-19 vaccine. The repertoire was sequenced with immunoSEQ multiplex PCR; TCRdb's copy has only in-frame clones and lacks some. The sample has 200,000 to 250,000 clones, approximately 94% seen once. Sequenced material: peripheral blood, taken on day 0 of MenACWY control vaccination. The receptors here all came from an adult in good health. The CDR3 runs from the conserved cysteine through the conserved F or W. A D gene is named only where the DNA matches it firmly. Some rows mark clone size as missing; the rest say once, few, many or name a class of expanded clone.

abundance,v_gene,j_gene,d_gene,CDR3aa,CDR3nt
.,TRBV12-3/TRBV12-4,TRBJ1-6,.,CASSLWSNSPLHF,TGTGCCAGCAGTCTTTGGTCTAATTCACCCCTCCACTTT
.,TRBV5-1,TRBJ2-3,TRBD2,CASSLVSGGRTDTQYF,TGCGCCAGCAGCTTGGTTAGCGGGGGGCGCACAGATACGCAGTATTTT
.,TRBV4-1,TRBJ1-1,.,CASSQGMNTEAFF,TGCGCCAGCAGCCAAGGGATGAACACTGAAGCTTTCTTT
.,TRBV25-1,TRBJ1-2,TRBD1,CASSETGRGYTF,TGTGCCAGCAGTGAGACAGGGCGGGGCTACACCTTC
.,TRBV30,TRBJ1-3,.,CAWGSSGNTIYF,TGTGCCTGGGGGTCTTCTGGAAACACCATATATTTT
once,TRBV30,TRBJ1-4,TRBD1,CAWSPGTGYEKLFF,TGTGCCTGGAGTCCCGGGACAGGGTATGAAAAACTGTTTTTT
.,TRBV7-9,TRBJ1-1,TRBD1,CASSLGTGVNTEAFF,TGTGCCAGCAGCTTGGGGACAGGGGTGAACACTGAAGCTTTCTTT
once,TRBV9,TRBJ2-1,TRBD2,CASSNSGGSYNEQFF,TGTGCCAGCAGCAATAGCGGGGGATCATACAATGAGCAGTTCTTC
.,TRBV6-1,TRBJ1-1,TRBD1,CASSERTGQQMNTEAFF,TGTGCCAGCAGTGAAAGGACAGGGCAACAAATGAACACTGAAGCTTTCTTT
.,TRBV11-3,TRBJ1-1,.,CASSSGQLGDTEAFF,TGTGCCAGCAGCTCTGGACAACTAGGGGACACTGAAGCTTTCTTT
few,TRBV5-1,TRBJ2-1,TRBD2,CASSAGGGLYNEQFF,TGCGCCAGCAGCGCTGGGGGGGGACTCTACAATGAGCAGTTCTTC
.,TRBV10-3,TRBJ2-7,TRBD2,CAISGTSGSYEQYF,TGTGCCATCAGTGGAACTAGCGGGTCCTACGAGCAGTACTTC
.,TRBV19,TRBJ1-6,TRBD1,CASSIAAGGSPLHF,TGTGCCAGTAGTATAGCGGCAGGGGGCTCACCCCTCCACTTT
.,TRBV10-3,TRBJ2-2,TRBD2,CAISVEAGKKGDRGAVF,TGTGCCATCAGTGTAGAAGCGGGGAAAAAGGGAGACCGGGGAGCTGTTTTT
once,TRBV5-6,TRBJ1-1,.,CASSWGAGREAFF,TGTGCCAGCAGCTGGGGGGCAGGGCGCGAAGCTTTCTTT
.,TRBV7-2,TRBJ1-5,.,CASSLATGEGQPQHF,TGTGCCAGCAGCTTAGCGACCGGGGAAGGTCAGCCCCAGCATTTT
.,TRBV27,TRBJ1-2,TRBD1,CASSLGRGVYGYTF,TGTGCCAGCAGTTTAGGCAGGGGGGTCTATGGCTACACCTTC
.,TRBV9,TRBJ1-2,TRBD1,CASSGRDRGYYGYTF,TGTGCCAGCAGCGGCCGGGACAGGGGATACTATGGCTACACCTTC
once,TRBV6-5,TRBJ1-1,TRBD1,CASRRDRVGNTEAFF,TGTGCCAGCAGGCGGGACAGGGTCGGGAACACTGAAGCTTTCTTT
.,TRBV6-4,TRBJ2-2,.,CASSRSSAGELFF,TGTGCCAGCAGTAGGTCTAGCGCCGGGGAGCTGTTTTTT
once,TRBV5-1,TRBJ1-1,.,CASSYGQGTEAFF,TGCGCCAGCAGCTACGGACAAGGCACTGAAGCTTTCTTT
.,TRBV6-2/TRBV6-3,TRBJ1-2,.,CASSSRGGAGYGYTF,TGTGCCAGCAGCTCGAGGGGGGGCGCGGGCTATGGCTACACCTTC
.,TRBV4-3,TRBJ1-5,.,CASSQDSPEGHNQPQHF,TGCGCCAGCAGCCAAGATAGTCCGGAGGGGCACAATCAGCCCCAGCATTTT
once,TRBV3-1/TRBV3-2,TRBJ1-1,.,CASSQELLGTEAFF,TGTGCCAGCAGCCAAGAACTCTTAGGCACTGAAGCTTTCTTT
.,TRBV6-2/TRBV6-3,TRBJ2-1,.,CASSSRRSSYNEQFF,TGTGCCAGCAGTTCCAGAAGAAGCTCCTACAATGAGCAGTTCTTC
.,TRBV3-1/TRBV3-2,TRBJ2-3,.,CASSLRGGRRTDTQYF,TGTGCCAGCAGCCTGAGGGGGGGGAGACGCACAGATACGCAGTATTTT
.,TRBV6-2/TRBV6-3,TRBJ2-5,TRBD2,CASSNGRAGAQYF,TGTGCCAGCAGCAACGGCAGGGCGGGGGCCCAGTACTTC
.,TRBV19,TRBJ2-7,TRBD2,CASSILAGAYEQYF,TGTGCCAGTAGTATCTTAGCGGGGGCCTACGAGCAGTACTTC
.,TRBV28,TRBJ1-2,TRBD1,CASSLGQGWDGYTF,TGTGCCAGCAGTTTAGGACAGGGGTGGGATGGCTACACCTTC
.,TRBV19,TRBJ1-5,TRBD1,CASSIWTGNQPQHF,TGTGCCAGTAGTATCTGGACAGGGAATCAGCCCCAGCATTTT
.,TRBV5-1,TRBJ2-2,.,CASSLELAAGELFF,TGCGCCAGCAGCTTGGAGTTGGCGGCCGGGGAGCTGTTTTTT
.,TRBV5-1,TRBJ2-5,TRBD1,CASSGVTGAQETQYF,TGCGCCAGCAGCGGGGTGACAGGGGCCCAGGAGACCCAGTACTTC
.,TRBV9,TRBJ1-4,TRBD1,CASSSGPGQGPTNEKLFF,TGTGCCAGCAGCTCCGGTCCGGGACAGGGTCCAACTAATGAAAAACTGTTTTTT
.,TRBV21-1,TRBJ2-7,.,CASSKGRTGVYEQYF,TGTGCCAGCAGCAAGGGGCGGACAGGAGTTTACGAGCAGTACTTC
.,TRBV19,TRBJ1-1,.,CASRLGPGPGDTEAFF,TGTGCCAGTAGGCTAGGGCCGGGGCCGGGGGACACTGAAGCTTTCTTT
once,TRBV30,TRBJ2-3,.,CAWSVGGGTDTQYF,TGTGCCTGGAGTGTAGGTGGGGGCACAGATACGCAGTATTTT
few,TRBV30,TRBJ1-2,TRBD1,CAWSTRQGSWEVYTF,TGTGCCTGGAGTACCAGACAGGGATCGTGGGAGGTCTACACCTTC
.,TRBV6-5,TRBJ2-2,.,CASSGTANTGELFF,TGTGCCAGCAGCGGAACGGCGAACACCGGGGAGCTGTTTTTT
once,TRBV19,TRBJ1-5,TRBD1,CASSAKTGGPNQPQHF,TGTGCCAGTAGTGCAAAGACAGGGGGCCCCAATCAGCCCCAGCATTTT
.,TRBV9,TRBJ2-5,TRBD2,CASSGGSGNQETQYF,TGTGCCAGCAGCGGGGGTAGCGGGAACCAAGAGACCCAGTACTTC
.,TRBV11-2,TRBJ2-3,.,CASSPTRTASTDTQYF,TGTGCCAGCAGCCCCACCAGGACAGCTAGCACAGATACGCAGTATTTT
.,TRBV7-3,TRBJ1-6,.,CASSLMGRGLGSPLHF,TGTGCCAGCAGCTTAATGGGCAGGGGCCTAGGTTCACCCCTCCACTTT
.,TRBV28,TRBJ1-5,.,CASSSVPRSRPQHF,TGTGCCAGCAGTTCCGTGCCCCGTTCGAGGCCCCAGCATTTT
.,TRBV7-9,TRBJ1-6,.,CASSLDRYSPLHF,TGTGCCAGCAGCTTAGATAGGTATTCACCCCTCCACTTT
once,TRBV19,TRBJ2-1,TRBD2,CASSLLAGGYNEQFF,TGTGCCAGTAGTTTACTAGCGGGGGGATACAATGAGCAGTTCTTC
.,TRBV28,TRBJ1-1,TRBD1,CASSPGTGAKAFF,TGTGCCAGCAGCCCCGGGACAGGGGCCAAAGCTTTCTTT
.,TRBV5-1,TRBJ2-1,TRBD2,CASRMAGVSYNEQFF,TGCGCCAGCAGAATGGCGGGGGTCTCCTACAATGAGCAGTTCTTC
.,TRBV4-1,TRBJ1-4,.,CASSQGSGARAEKLFF,TGCGCCAGCAGCCAAGGTTCCGGGGCAAGGGCTGAAAAACTGTTTTTT
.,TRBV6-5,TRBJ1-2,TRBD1,CASSDRDREYGYTF,TGTGCCAGCAGCGACCGGGACAGGGAGTATGGCTACACCTTC
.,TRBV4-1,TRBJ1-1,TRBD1,CASSFTGGMNTEAFF,TGCGCCAGCAGCTTCACAGGGGGCATGAACACTGAAGCTTTCTTT
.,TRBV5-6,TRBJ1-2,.,CASSLANVDGYTF,TGTGCCAGCAGCTTGGCCAATGTGGATGGCTACACCTTC
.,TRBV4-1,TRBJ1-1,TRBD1,CASSKSRGTGGVNTEAFF,TGCGCCAGCAGCAAAAGCAGGGGGACAGGGGGCGTTAACACTGAAGCTTTCTTT
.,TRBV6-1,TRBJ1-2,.,CASSEKFRGMYGYTF,TGTGCCAGCAGTGAAAAGTTCAGGGGCATGTATGGCTACACCTTC